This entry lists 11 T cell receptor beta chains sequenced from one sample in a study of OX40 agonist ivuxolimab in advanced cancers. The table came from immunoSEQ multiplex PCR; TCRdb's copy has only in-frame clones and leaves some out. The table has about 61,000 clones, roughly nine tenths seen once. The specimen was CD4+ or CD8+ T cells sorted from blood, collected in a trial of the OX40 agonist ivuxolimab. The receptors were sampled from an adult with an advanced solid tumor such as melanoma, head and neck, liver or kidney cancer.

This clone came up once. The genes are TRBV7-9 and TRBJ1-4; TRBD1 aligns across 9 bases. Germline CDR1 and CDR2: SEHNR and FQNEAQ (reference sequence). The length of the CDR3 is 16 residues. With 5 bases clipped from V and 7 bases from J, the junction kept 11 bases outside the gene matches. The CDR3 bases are TGTGCCAGCAGCACGGGACAGGGAGAGTCGGGTGAAAAACTGTTTTTT. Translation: CASSTGQGESGEKLFF.

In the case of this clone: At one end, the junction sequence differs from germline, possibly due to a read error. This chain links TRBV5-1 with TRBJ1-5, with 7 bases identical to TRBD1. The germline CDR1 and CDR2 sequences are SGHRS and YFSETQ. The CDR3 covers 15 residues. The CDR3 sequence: CASSLGDSINQSQHF. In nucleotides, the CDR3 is TGCGCCAGCAGCTTGGGGGACAGCATCAATCAGTCCCAGCATTTT.

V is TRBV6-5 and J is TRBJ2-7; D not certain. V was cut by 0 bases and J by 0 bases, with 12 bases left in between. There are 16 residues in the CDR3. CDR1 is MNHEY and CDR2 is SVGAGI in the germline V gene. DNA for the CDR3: TGTGCCAGCAGTTACTCCCGGACCGCGAGCTCCTACGAGCAGTACTTC. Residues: CASSYSRTASSYEQYF.

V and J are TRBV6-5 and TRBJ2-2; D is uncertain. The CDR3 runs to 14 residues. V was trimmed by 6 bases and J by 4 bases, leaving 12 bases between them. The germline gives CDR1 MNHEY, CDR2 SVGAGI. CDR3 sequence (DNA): TGTGCCAGCAGGGCGAGTAGCCCCACCGGGGAGCTGTTTTTT. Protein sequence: CASRASSPTGELFF.

This CDR3 reads CATREAGGYNEQFF. The CDR3 DNA reads as TGTGCCACCCGAGAAGCGGGGGGATACAATGAGCAGTTCTTC. This chain connects TRBV18 to TRBJ2-1; 9 bases agree with TRBD2. CDR3 length equals 14 residues. Per germline, CDR1 KGHSH and CDR2 LQKENI. J lost 4 bases, V lost 10 bases, and 8 bases had no gene match.

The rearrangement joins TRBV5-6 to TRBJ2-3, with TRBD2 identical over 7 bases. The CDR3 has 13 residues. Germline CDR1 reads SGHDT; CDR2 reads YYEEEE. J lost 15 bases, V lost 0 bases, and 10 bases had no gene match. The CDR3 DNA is TGTGCCAGCAGCTTGGGGCGGGCTAGCGGATTTTATTTT. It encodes CASSLGRASGFYF. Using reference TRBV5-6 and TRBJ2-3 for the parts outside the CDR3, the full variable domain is DAGVTQSPTHLIKTRGQQVTLRCSPKSGHDTVSWYQQALGQGPQFIFQYYEEEERQRGNFPDRFSGHQFPNYSSELNVNALLLGDSALYLCASSLGRASGFYFGPGTRLTVL.

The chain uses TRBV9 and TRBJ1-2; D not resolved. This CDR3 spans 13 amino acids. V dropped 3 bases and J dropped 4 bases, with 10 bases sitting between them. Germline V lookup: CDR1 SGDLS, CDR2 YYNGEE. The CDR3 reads CASSDSAGYGYTF. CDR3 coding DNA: TGTGCCAGCAGCGACTCGGCGGGCTATGGCTACACCTTC.

CDR3 nucleotides: TGCAGCGTTATCCCGGGACAGGGCAATGAAAAACTGTTTTTT. Its protein product is CSVIPGQGNEKLFF. The gene calls are TRBV29-1 and TRBJ1-4; 9 nucleotides match TRBD1. With V trimmed by 5 bases and J by 5 bases, 6 bases remained unmatched. Per germline, CDR1 SQVTM and CDR2 ANQGSEA. The CDR3 totals 14 residues.

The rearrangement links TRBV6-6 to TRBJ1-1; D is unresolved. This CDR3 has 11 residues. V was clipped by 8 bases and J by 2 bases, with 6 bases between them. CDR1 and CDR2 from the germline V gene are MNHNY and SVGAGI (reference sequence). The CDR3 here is CASGRNTEAFF. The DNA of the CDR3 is TGTGCCAGCGGGCGCAACACTGAAGCTTTCTTT.

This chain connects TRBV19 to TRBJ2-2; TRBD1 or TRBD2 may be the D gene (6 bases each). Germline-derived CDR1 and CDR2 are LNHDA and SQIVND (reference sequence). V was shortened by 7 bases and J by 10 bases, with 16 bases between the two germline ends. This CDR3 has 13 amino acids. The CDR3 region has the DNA TGTGCCAGTAAGGGGGGACACCTTGTGGAGCTGTTTTTT. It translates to CASKGGHLVELFF.

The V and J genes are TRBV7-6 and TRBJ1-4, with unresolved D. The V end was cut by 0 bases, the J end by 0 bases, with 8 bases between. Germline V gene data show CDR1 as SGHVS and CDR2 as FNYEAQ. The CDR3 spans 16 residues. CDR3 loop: CASSLAHVATNEKLFF. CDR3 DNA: TGTGCCAGCAGCTTAGCGCATGTTGCAACTAATGAAAAACTGTTTTTT.